This record looks at one T cell receptor (beta chain) sequence and its context. The CDR3 consists of 14 residues. The germline V gene encodes CDR1 MGHDK and CDR2 SYGVNS. Trimming pared 4 bases from V and 5 bases from J, leaving 13 bases between. This record belongs to a study of cytomegalovirus exposure and HLA in healthy donors. PCR employed 60 Vbeta and 13 Jbeta primers. The method was immunoSEQ multiplex PCR; TCRdb's version includes in-frame clones alone and lacks a portion of them. Among 63,000 or so clones listed, roughly four fifths were seen once. The sequenced sample consisted of PBMCs. The clonotype was recovered from a woman younger than 45 in good health and CMV-seropositive. V gene TRBV25-1 combines with J gene TRBJ2-3, with D possibly matching TRBD1 (5 bases). CDR3: CASSGQGKKDTQYF. The CDR3 bases are TGTGCCAGCAGTGGTCAGGGAAAGAAAGATACGCAGTATTTT.